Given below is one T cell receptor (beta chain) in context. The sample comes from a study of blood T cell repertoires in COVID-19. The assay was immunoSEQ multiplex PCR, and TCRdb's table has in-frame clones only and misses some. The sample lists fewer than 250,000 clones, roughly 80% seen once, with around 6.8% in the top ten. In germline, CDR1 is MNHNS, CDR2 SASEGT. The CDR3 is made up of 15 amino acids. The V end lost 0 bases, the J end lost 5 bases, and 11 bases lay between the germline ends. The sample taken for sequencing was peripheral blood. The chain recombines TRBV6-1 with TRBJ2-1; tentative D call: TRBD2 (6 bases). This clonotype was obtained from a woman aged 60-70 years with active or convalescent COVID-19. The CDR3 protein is CASSEAGGLNNEQFF. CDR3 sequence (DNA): TGTGCCAGCAGTGAAGCGGGGGGTCTGAACAATGAGCAGTTCTTC.